This is a list of T cell receptor beta chains from one sample in a study of CD8 T cells in ankylosing spondylitis. TCRdb recomputed calls from the 5' RACE reads with MiXCR, one row per CDR3 protein. Of around 250,000 distinct CDR3 sequences in the sample, about 10% were seen once. The sequencing input was blood, either unsorted or a sorted T cell fraction (not recorded which). The receptors stem from a male donor with ankylosing spondylitis or in good health (not recorded which). Both conserved end residues are part of each CDR3. Fields, in order: J gene, clone size, D gene, V gene, CDR3 DNA, CDR3 protein. A D gene is named only where the DNA matches it firmly. Size is omitted from some rows. Given values are once, few, many or a class for expanded clones.

j_gene: TRBJ1-1
abundance: NA
d_gene: NA
v_gene: TRBV12-3/TRBV12-4
CDR3nt: TGTGCCAGCAGTTTTTCGGAGGGAGGCACTGAAGCTTTCTTT
CDR3aa: CASSFSEGGTEAFF

j_gene: TRBJ2-1
abundance: NA
d_gene: TRBD1
v_gene: TRBV2
CDR3nt: TGTGCCAGCCTACCCCGGGACAGGGGATACAATGAGCAGTTCTTC
CDR3aa: CASLPRDRGYNEQFF

j_gene: TRBJ2-3
abundance: NA
d_gene: TRBD1
v_gene: TRBV20-1
CDR3nt: TGCAGTGCTAGAGAGACCGACAGGGGGACAGATACGCAGTATTTT
CDR3aa: CSARETDRGTDTQYF

j_gene: TRBJ2-3
abundance: many
d_gene: TRBD2
v_gene: TRBV6-5
CDR3nt: TGTGCCAGCAGTTACAGGGGACTAGAAAGCACAGATACGCAGTATTTT
CDR3aa: CASSYRGLESTDTQYF

j_gene: TRBJ2-1
abundance: many
d_gene: NA
v_gene: TRBV20-1
CDR3nt: TGCAGTGCGCCTGCCCCGGGCCTCCCCTACAATGAGCAGTTCTTC
CDR3aa: CSAPAPGLPYNEQFF

j_gene: TRBJ2-1
abundance: many
d_gene: TRBD2
v_gene: TRBV20-1
CDR3nt: TGCAGTGCTACTGAGCGGGGGGGCGTAAATGAGCAGTTCTTC
CDR3aa: CSATERGGVNEQFF

j_gene: TRBJ2-1
abundance: NA
d_gene: NA
v_gene: TRBV7-9
CDR3nt: TGTGCCAGCAGCTCTCCCCCTGGGACTGAGCAGTTCTTC
CDR3aa: CASSSPPGTEQFF

j_gene: TRBJ2-2
abundance: many
d_gene: NA
v_gene: TRBV5-1
CDR3nt: TGCGCCAGCAGCCAGGGAACCAGGTCAACCGGGGAGCTGTTTTTT
CDR3aa: CASSQGTRSTGELFF

j_gene: TRBJ1-1
abundance: NA
d_gene: NA
v_gene: TRBV3-1
CDR3nt: TGTGCCAGCGGGGGAAGTTTGGGCACTGAAGCTTTCTTT
CDR3aa: CASGGSLGTEAFF

j_gene: TRBJ2-3
abundance: NA
d_gene: NA
v_gene: TRBV5-6
CDR3nt: TGTGCCAGCAGCGATATCGGGGGGCGCGCAGATACGCAGTATTTT
CDR3aa: CASSDIGGRADTQYF

j_gene: TRBJ2-1
abundance: many
d_gene: NA
v_gene: TRBV5-1
CDR3nt: TGCGCCAGCAGCTTTCCGGGCTCCAATGAGCAGTTCTTC
CDR3aa: CASSFPGSNEQFF

j_gene: TRBJ2-7
abundance: many
d_gene: TRBD2
v_gene: TRBV12-3/TRBV12-4
CDR3nt: TGTGCCAGCAGCCTCTCGACCGGGACTAGGTACGAGCAGTACTTC
CDR3aa: CASSLSTGTRYEQYF

j_gene: TRBJ2-5
abundance: few
d_gene: TRBD1
v_gene: TRBV28
CDR3nt: TGTGCCAGCAGTTCCACTCTTAGACGGGACAGGGGAATCAGAGAGACCCAGTACTTC
CDR3aa: CASSSTLRRDRGIRETQYF

j_gene: TRBJ2-1
abundance: few
d_gene: TRBD2
v_gene: TRBV11-2
CDR3nt: TGTGCCAGCAGCTTAGTTTCTCACGGACTAGTGACGAGCAATGAGCAGTTCTTC
CDR3aa: CASSLVSHGLVTSNEQFF

j_gene: TRBJ2-1
abundance: many
d_gene: NA
v_gene: TRBV7-8
CDR3nt: TGTGCCAGCAGCTCCATAGAGGAGCAGTTCTTC
CDR3aa: CASSSIEEQFF

j_gene: TRBJ2-3
abundance: many
d_gene: NA
v_gene: TRBV5-1
CDR3nt: TGCGCCAGCAGCTTGGTAACAGGGCCTAGCACAGATACGCAGTATTTT
CDR3aa: CASSLVTGPSTDTQYF

j_gene: TRBJ2-7
abundance: many
d_gene: TRBD2
v_gene: TRBV24-1
CDR3nt: TGTGCCACCAGTGATGGAACTAGCGGGTACGAGCAGTACTTC
CDR3aa: CATSDGTSGYEQYF

j_gene: TRBJ1-2
abundance: NA
d_gene: TRBD1
v_gene: TRBV20-1
CDR3nt: TGCAGTGCTGGACAGGGGGCTACCAACTCTGGCTACACCTTC
CDR3aa: CSAGQGATNSGYTF

j_gene: TRBJ1-1
abundance: NA
d_gene: NA
v_gene: TRBV7-9
CDR3nt: TGTGCCAGCAGCTTGAGTACAGGCGTGCCCACTGAAGCTTTCTTT
CDR3aa: CASSLSTGVPTEAFF

j_gene: TRBJ1-1
abundance: many
d_gene: TRBD1
v_gene: TRBV28
CDR3nt: TGTGCCAGCAGTACCCAGGGACAGAGTCGGACTGAAGCTTTCTTT
CDR3aa: CASSTQGQSRTEAFF